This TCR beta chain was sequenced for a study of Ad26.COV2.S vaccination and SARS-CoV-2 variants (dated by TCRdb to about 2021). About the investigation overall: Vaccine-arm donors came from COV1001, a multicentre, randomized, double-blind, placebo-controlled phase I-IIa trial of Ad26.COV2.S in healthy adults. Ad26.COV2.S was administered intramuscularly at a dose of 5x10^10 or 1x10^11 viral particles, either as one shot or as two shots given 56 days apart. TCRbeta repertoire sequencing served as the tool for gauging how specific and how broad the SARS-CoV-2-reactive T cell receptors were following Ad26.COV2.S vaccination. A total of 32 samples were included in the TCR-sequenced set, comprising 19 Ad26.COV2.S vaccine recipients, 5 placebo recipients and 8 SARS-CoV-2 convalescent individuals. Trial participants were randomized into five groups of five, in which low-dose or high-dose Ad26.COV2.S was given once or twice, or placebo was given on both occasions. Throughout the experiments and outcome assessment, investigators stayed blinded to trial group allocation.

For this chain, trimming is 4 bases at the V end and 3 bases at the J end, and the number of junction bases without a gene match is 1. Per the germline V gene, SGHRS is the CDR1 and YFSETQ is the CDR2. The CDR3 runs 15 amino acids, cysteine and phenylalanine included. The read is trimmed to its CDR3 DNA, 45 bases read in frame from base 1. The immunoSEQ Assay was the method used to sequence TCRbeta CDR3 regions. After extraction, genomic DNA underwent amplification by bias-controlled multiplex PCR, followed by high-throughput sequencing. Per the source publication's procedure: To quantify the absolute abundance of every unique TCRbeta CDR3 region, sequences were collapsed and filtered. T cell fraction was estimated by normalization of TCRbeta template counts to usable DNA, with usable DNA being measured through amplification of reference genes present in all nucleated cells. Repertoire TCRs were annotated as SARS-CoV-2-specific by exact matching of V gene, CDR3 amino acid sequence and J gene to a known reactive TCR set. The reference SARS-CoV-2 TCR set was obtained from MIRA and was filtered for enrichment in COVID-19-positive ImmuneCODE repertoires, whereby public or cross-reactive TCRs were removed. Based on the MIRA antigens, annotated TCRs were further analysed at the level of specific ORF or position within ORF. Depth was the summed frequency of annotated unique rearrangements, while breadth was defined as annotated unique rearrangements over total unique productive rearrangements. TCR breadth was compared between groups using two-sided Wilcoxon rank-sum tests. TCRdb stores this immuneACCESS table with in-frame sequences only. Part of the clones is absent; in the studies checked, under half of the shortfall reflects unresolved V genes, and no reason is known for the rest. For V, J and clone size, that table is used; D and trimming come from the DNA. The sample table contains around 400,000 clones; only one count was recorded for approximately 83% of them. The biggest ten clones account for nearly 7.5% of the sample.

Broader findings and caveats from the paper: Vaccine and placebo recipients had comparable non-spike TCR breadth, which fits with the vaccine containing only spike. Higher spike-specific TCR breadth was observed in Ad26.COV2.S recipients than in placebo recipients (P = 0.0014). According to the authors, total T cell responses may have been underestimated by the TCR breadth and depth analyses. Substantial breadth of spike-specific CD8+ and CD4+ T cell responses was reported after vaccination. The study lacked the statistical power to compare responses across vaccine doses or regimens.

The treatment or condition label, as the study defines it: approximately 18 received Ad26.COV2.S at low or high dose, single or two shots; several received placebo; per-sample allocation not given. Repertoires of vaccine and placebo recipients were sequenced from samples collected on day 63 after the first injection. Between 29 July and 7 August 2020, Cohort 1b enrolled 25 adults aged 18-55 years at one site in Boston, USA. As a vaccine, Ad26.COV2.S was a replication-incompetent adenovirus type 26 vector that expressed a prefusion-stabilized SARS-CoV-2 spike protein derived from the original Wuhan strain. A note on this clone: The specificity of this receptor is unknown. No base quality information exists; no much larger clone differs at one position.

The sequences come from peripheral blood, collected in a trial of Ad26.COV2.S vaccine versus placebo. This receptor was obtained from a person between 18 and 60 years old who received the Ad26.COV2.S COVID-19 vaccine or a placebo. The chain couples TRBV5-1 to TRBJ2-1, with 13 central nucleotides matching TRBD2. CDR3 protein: CASSRTSGSYNEQFF. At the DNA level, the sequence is TGCGCCAGCAGCCGGACTAGCGGGAGCTACAATGAGCAGTTCTTC.